Below are 17 T cell receptor beta chains sequenced from a single sample in a study of post-analysis software for immune sequencing data. Findings and limits, study-wide: Relative to controls, patients had several TRBV segments at higher frequency, with TRBV5-6, TRBV5-1 and TRBV20-1 among these.

Their antigens remain unidentified. The TCR beta cDNA libraries carried unique molecular identifiers. TCRdb redid the calling of the PCR reads with MiXCR, one entry per CDR3 protein. Found here are roughly 200,000 distinct CDR3 sequences, 29% of them singletons; the top ten hold more than 3%. The sequencing sample was made of blood. These receptors all come from a girl aged 2-17 years with multiple sclerosis.

For this clonotype: A much larger clone is a single base away; this may be a read error. Here the CDR3 omits its conserved ending phenylalanine or tryptophan, so a read error is the likely source. The V call is TRBV7-8, the J call TRBJ2-1; D possibly corresponds to TRBD2 (5 bases). The CDR3 has 15 amino acids. Germline CDR1 and CDR2: SGHVS and FQNEAQ. Trimming stripped 1 base from V and 4 bases from J, with 11 bases between. CDR3: CASSLGLAEYNEQFL. The CDR3 DNA is TGTGCCAGCAGCTTAGGGCTAGCTGAATACAATGAGCAGTTCTTG.

This clonotype has a handful of counts. The chain combines TRBV29-1 with TRBJ1-5; tentatively, D is TRBD1 (5 bases). Trimming stripped 1 base from V and 6 bases from J, with 19 bases between. CDR3 size: 16 residues. Germline V gene lookup returns CDR1 SQVTM and CDR2 ANQGSEA. The CDR3 spells CSVEALGGGNGQPQHF. DNA of the CDR3: TGCAGCGTTGAAGCCCTGGGGGGGGGTAACGGTCAGCCCCAGCATTTT. The full variable domain, completed using reference TRBV29-1 and TRBJ1-5, is SAVISQKPSRDICQRGTSLTIQCQVDSQVTMMFWYRQQPGQSLTLIATANQGSEATYESGFVIDKFPISRPNLTFSTLTVSNMSPEDSSIYLCSVEALGGGNGQPQHFGDGTRLSIL.

This clonotype was detected only a few times. A clone one base away is much larger, so this may be a read error. This rearrangement joins TRBV28 to TRBJ2-7; 9 bases line up with TRBD1. This CDR3 spans 16 amino acids. Germline lookup yields CDR1 MDHEN and CDR2 SYDVKM. Trimming took 4 bases from V and 3 from J; bases not matched to a gene: 10. The CDR3 protein is CASSSAVGTGCYEQYF. The CDR3 DNA reads TGTGCCAGCAGTTCGGCCGTGGGGACAGGGTGCTACGAGCAGTACTTC.

This clonotype was recorded only once. V usage is TRBV12-3 or TRBV12-4 and J usage is TRBJ1-2; D is ambiguous. Trimming removed 2 bases from V and 5 bases from J, with 21 bases in between. This CDR3 spans 17 amino acids. The CDR3 loop reads CASSLRAGLNFYYGYTF. In DNA form, the CDR3 reads TGTGCCAGCAGTTTAAGGGCAGGCTTAAACTTCTATTATGGCTACACCTTC.

A note on this clonotype: A read error may be the cause here, since a much bigger clone is one base away. The genes are TRBV20-1 and TRBJ1-2, with D possibly being TRBD1 (6 bases). Germline V lookup: CDR1 DFQATT, CDR2 SNEGSKA (reference sequence). The CDR3 has 12 residues. Here the CDR3 reads CSTRGGNYGYTF. The CDR3 nucleotides read TGCAGTACTAGGGGGGGTAACTATGGCTACACCTTC.

This chain links TRBV5-1 with TRBJ2-3; 12 nucleotides align to TRBD2. This CDR3 region has 16 residues. V was clipped by 4 bases and J by 4 bases; unmatched bases: 7. Germline V gives CDR1 SGHRS, CDR2 YFSETQ. In DNA form, the CDR3 reads TGCGCCAGCAGCCGACTAGCGGGAGTCAGTTCAGATACGCAGTATTTT. Encoded protein: CASSRLAGVSSDTQYF.

The V gene is TRBV7-2, the J gene TRBJ2-7; D may correspond to TRBD1 or TRBD2 (6 bases each). This CDR3 comprises 15 residues. Germline CDR1 and CDR2: SGHTA and FQGNSA. V dropped 4 bases and J dropped 2 bases, with 15 bases sitting between them. CDR3 in DNA: TGTGCCAGCAGCTCCCCAAGGGGGACTGCCTACGAGCAGTACTTC. This gives the protein CASSSPRGTAYEQYF.

Of note for this clonotype: A much larger clone sits a single nucleotide away, making a read error possible. This sequence joins TRBV20-1 and TRBJ2-1; a possible D gene is TRBD2 (5 bases). This CDR3 is built from 14 residues. Germline V gives CDR1 DFQATT, CDR2 SNEGSKA (reference sequence). CDR3 DNA sequence: TGCAGTACTAGAGATCGGCAGTACTACAATGAGCAGTTCTTC. Protein: CSTRDRQYYNEQFF.

The table lists this clonotype with a few counts. The J gene is TRBJ2-3, the V gene TRBV19; D is unclear. Germline CDR1 and CDR2: LNHDA and SQIVND (reference sequence). This CDR3 region has 16 residues. With 2 bases removed from V and 0 bases from J, the gap between germline ends came to 12 bases. This CDR3 reads CASSIWQSKSTDTQYF. The CDR3 DNA sequence: TGTGCCAGTAGTATATGGCAGTCAAAGAGCACAGATACGCAGTATTTT.

This clonotype was counted a few times. The rearrangement links TRBV28 to TRBJ2-7; 7 bases fit TRBD1. After removal of 4 bases from V and 3 bases from J, the junction contained 3 bases not matched to a gene. From germline, CDR1 is MDHEN and CDR2 SYDVKM. The CDR3 spans 13 residues. The CDR3 sequence: CASSSQGYYEQYF. DNA of the CDR3: TGTGCCAGCAGTTCACAGGGGTACTACGAGCAGTACTTC.

V is TRBV28 and J is TRBJ2-7, with a weak D call TRBD1 (5 bases). CDR3 length equals 16 residues. Germline assignment: CDR1 MDHEN and CDR2 SYDVKM. Trimming pared 3 bases from V and 2 bases from J, leaving 17 bases between. The CDR3 loop is CASSFDLLQGTYEQYF. CDR3 bases: TGTGCCAGCAGTTTTGACCTGCTTCAGGGTACCTACGAGCAGTACTTC.

The CDR3 DNA follows: TGTGCCAGCAGCTTATACCACAGGGGACCCACTGAAGCTTTCTTT. The encoded protein is CASSLYHRGPTEAFF. The chain has TRBV7-9 and TRBJ1-1, with 7 bases identical to TRBD1. This CDR3 is built from 15 residues. V lost 2 bases, J lost 4 bases, and 7 bases stayed unmatched. Germline-derived CDR1 and CDR2 are SEHNR and FQNEAQ (reference sequence).

Ten or more counts support this clonotype. The chain combines TRBV20-1 with TRBJ2-7, with 9 bases fitting TRBD1. The junction had 7 bases not matched to a gene; V was cut back by 3 bases and J by 7 bases. There are 13 residues in the CDR3. CDR1 is DFQATT, CDR2 SNEGSKA, per germline (reference sequence). The CDR3 region has the DNA TGCAGTGCTAGGACAGGGGGACTGGAGGAGCAGTACTTC. This codes for CSARTGGLEEQYF.

This clonotype has only a few counts. This sequence joins TRBV7-9 and TRBJ1-1; D perhaps matches TRBD1 (6 bases). V lost 4 bases and J 1 base, leaving 16 bases between the germline ends. Germline CDR1 is SEHNR and CDR2 is FQNEAQ (reference sequence). The CDR3 sequence is 16 residues long. The chain's CDR3 is CASSSGRGLRNTEAFF. CDR3 sequence (DNA): TGTGCCAGCAGCTCGGGACGGGGGCTCAGGAACACTGAAGCTTTCTTT.

This clonotype has at least ten counts. This chain links TRBV6-5 with TRBJ2-1; maybe TRBD2 (7 bases). V lost 6 bases, J lost 7 bases, and 16 bases lay in between. Germline CDR1 reads MNHEY; CDR2 reads SVGAGI. The CDR3 sequence is 14 residues long. CDR3 nucleotides: TGTGCCAGCAGACTTCCTGGGGGGGCGAATGAGCAGTTCTTC. Its translation is CASRLPGGANEQFF.

In this sample, this clonotype turned up many times. The CDR3 spells CASSTLAGGPSEQFF. Written as DNA, the CDR3 is TGTGCCAGCAGCACCCTAGCGGGAGGGCCTAGTGAGCAGTTCTTC. The J gene is TRBJ2-1, the V gene TRBV11-2, with 12 bases that match TRBD2. V trimming: 5 bases; J trimming: 9 bases; junction bases outside the gene matches: 8. The CDR3 is 15 amino acids. CDR1 is SGHAT and CDR2 is FQNNGV in the germline V gene.

The V gene is TRBV7-3, the J gene TRBJ2-3; the D gene is possibly TRBD1 (5 bases). Germline CDR1 reads SGHTA; CDR2 reads FQGTGA. This CDR3 region has 14 residues. V was shortened by 6 bases and J by 0 bases, with 10 bases between the two germline ends. The CDR3 DNA reads TGTGCCAGCAGTCCAGGGCTTAGCACAGATACGCAGTATTTT. Amino acids: CASSPGLSTDTQYF.